This T cell receptor (beta chain) was observed in a study of T cell changes during pregnancy in multiple sclerosis. Generated by immunoSEQ multiplex PCR, the TCRdb table keeps only in-frame clones and is missing some. The sample has approximately 100,000 clones; around 94% are singletons. CDR1 is SGHNT, CDR2 YYREEE, per germline (reference sequence). The CDR3 length is 13 residues. The V end lost 2 bases, the J end lost 2 bases, and 7 bases lay between the germline ends. The chain couples TRBV5-4 to TRBJ1-1; D gene ambiguous. The sequence came from a female donor with multiple sclerosis, enrolled in a pregnancy study. Sequences were derived from peripheral blood, sampled after pregnancy. This CDR3 is CASSFLSNTEAFF. CDR3 nucleotides: TGTGCCAGCAGCTTCCTAAGTAACACTGAAGCTTTCTTT.